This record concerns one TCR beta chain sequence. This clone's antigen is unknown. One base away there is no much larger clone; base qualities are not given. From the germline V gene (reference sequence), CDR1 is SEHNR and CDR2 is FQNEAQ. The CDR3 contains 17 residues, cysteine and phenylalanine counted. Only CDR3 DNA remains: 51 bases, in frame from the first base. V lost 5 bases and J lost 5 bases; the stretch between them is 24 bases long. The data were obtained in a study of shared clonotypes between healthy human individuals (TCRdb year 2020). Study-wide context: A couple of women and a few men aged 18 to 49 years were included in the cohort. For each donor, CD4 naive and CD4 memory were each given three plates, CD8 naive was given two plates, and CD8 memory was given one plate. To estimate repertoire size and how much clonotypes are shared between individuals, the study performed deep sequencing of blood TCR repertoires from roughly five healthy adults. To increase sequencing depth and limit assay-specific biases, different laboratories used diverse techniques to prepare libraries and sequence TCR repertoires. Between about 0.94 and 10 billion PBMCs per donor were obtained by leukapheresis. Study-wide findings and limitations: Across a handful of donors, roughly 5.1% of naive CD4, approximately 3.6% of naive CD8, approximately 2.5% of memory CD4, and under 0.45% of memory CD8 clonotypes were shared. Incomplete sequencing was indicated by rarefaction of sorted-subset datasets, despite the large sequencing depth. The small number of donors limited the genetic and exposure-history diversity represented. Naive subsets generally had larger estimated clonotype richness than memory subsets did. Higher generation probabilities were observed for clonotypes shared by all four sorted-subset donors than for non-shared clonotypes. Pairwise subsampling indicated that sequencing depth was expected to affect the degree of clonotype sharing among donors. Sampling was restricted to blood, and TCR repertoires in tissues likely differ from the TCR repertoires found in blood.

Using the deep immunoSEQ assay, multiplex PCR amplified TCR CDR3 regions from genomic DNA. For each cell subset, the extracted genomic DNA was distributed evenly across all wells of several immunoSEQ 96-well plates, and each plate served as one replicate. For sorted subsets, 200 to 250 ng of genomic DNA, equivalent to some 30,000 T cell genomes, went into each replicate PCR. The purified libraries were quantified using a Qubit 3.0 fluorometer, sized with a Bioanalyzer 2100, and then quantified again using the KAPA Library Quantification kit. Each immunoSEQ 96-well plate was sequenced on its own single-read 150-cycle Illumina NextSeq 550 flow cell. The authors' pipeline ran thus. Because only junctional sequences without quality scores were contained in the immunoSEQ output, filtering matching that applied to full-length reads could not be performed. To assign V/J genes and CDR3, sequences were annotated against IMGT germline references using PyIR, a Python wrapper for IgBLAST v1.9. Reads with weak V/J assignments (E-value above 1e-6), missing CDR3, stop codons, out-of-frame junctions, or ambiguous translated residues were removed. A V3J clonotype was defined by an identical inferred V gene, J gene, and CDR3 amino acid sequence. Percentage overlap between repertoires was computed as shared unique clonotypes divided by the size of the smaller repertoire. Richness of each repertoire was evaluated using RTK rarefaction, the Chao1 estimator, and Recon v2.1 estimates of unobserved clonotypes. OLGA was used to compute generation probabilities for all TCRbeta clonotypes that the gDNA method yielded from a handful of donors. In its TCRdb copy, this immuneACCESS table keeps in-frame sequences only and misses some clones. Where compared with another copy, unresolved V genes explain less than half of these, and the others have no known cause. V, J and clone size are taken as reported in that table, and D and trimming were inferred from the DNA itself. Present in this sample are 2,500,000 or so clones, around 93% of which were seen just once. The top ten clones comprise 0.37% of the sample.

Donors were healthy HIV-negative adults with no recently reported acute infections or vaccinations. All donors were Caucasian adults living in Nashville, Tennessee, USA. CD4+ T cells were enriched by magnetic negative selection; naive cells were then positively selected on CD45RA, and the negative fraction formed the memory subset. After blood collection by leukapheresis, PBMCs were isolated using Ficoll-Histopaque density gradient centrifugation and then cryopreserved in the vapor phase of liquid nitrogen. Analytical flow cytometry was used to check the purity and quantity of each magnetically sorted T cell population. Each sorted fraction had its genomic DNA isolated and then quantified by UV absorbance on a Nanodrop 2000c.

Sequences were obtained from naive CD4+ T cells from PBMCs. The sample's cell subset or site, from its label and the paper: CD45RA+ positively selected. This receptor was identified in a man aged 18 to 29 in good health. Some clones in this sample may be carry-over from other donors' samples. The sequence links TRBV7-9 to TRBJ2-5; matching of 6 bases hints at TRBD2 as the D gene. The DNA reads TGTGCCAGCAGCCAGGGCCTCGGGCGGGAAGGAGGTGAGACCCAGTACTTC. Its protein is CASSQGLGREGGETQYF.